This TCR beta chain was sequenced for a study of response to subunit inactivated influenza vaccine. This clonotype has more than one count but fewer than ten. This CDR3 spans 16 amino acids. Trimming removed 0 bases at V and 2 bases at J, with 8 bases between. Germline CDR1 LNHNV, CDR2 YYDKDF (reference sequence). MiXCR, run by TCRdb on the RT-PCR reads, gives a single entry per CDR3 protein. Of 540,000 or so distinct CDR3 sequences in the sample, around 13% are singletons; the top ten hold around 13%. The specimen was PBMCs from blood, collected about 6 weeks after vaccination. The sequence came from a man over 45 who received an inactivated influenza vaccine. V and J are TRBV15 and TRBJ2-6; no firm D call. DNA of the CDR3: TGTGCCACCAGCAGAGATCTGGTGGCTGGGGCCAACGTCCTGACTTTC. Translating gives CATSRDLVAGANVLTF.